The sequence of this T cell receptor (beta chain) was determined in a study of blood T cell repertoires in COVID-19. Assay: immunoSEQ multiplex PCR; the TCRdb copy retains only in-frame clones and omits some. The data contain about 140,000 clones, nearly 80% of them singletons. CDR1 is WNHNN and CDR2 is SYGVQD in the germline V gene (reference sequence). The CDR3 runs 15 residues. Between the trimmed V and J ends, which lost 3 bases and 2 bases, there was a span of 12 bases. The sequence derives from a woman between 50 and 59 years old who had recovered from COVID-19. This chain joins TRBV10-1 and TRBJ2-3; TRBD1 is a possible D gene (5 bases). Sequencing was carried out using PBMCs or T cells enriched from blood (not recorded which). The CDR3 nucleotides read TGCGCCAGCAGTGACAGGGTTGGGGCCACAGATACGCAGTATTTT. It specifies CASSDRVGATDTQYF.